Below, one T cell receptor (beta chain) is given with its context. The entry originates in a study of blood T cell repertoires in COVID-19. Overall study context: T cells, B-cell-depleted T cells, or PBMCs provided the cDNA or gDNA that served as material.

Here immunoSEQ multiplex PCR was the method, and the copy in TCRdb shows in-frame clones only, minus some. Among 150,000 to 200,000 clones listed, roughly 84% were seen once. CDR1 and CDR2 from the germline V gene are SNHLY and FYNNEI. This CDR3 has 15 residues. J gave up 1 base and V 7 bases, and 5 bases lay outside the gene matches. A case of COVID-19 had been met by exposed participants within 2 weeks before study entry. The specimen was PBMCs or T cells enriched from blood (not recorded which). V is TRBV2 and J is TRBJ2-5, with TRBD1 identical over 11 bases. This clonotype originated in a woman aged 30 to 39 who had been exposed to COVID-19. CDR3 DNA sequence: TGTGCCAGCAATCCAGGGACAGGGGGCCAAGAGACCCAGTACTTC. Amino acids: CASNPGTGGQETQYF.